Each of the 32 T cell receptor beta chains below was sequenced from the same sample in a study of vaccination effects on CD4 cells after COVID-19. In the ViraFEST assay, antigen-specific CD4+ clonotypes were identified by expansion after peptide-pool stimulation. Isolating CD4+ T cells followed approximately 10 days of culture. Their antigen targets remain unknown. TCRdb's copy holds only in-frame clones and misses some; the assay was immunoSEQ multiplex PCR. The data hold tens of thousands of clones, with roughly 76% observed a single time. The material sequenced was CD4+ T cells from PBMCs cultured with HCoV-229E spike peptides, taken before COVID-19 vaccination. These receptors originate from a human donor who received a COVID-19 vaccine.

The gene calls are TRBV18 and TRBJ1-5, with D possibly TRBD1 on 5 matching bases. V shed 1 base and J shed 0 bases, with 10 bases lying between them. This CDR3 is built from 16 residues. Germline values: CDR1 KGHSH, CDR2 LQKENI. The CDR3 here is CASSPQGPYSNQPQHF. The DNA of the CDR3 is TGTGCCAGCTCACCACAGGGACCCTATAGCAATCAGCCCCAGCATTTT.

The chain joins TRBV7-9 to TRBJ2-1; 7 bases are a match to TRBD2. After removal of 0 bases from V and 7 bases from J, the junction contained 0 bases not matched to a gene. The germline CDR1 and CDR2 sequences are SEHNR and FQNEAQ (reference sequence). The CDR3 extends over 13 amino acids. The CDR3 DNA reads TGTGCCAGCAGCTTAGCGCGGGAGAATGAGCAGTTCTTC. Amino acid sequence: CASSLARENEQFF.

The chain recombines TRBV6-5 with TRBJ1-2; 11 nucleotides match TRBD1. J was trimmed by 7 bases and V by 5 bases; bases with no gene match: 9. CDR1 is MNHEY and CDR2 is SVGAGI in the germline V gene. This CDR3 has 15 residues. The CDR3 bases are TGTGCCAGCAGTCCACAAGGACAGGGGGCTTTTGGCTACACCTTC. Residues: CASSPQGQGAFGYTF.

The chain uses TRBV27 and TRBJ2-5, with D maybe TRBD2 (5 bases). Trimming removed 5 bases at V and 4 bases at J, with 20 bases between. This CDR3 is 16 amino acids long. CDR1 and CDR2 (germline): MNHEY, SMNVEV (reference sequence). In DNA, the CDR3 is TGTGCCAGCAGTGCTTATGGACTTCTCGGAGGAGAGACCCAGTACTTC. Amino acid sequence: CASSAYGLLGGETQYF.

The V gene is TRBV14, the J gene TRBJ1-1, with D possibly TRBD1 on 5 matching bases. V was shortened by 0 bases and J by 7 bases, with 18 bases between the two germline ends. CDR3 length equals 16 residues. CDR1 is SGHDN and CDR2 is FVKESK in the germline V gene. In DNA form, the CDR3 reads TGTGCCAGCAGCCAAGACGTTCAGGCCCGTAGGGGTGAAGCTTTCTTT. Encoded protein: CASSQDVQARRGEAFF. Full variable domain (missing parts from reference TRBV14 and TRBJ1-1): EAGVTQFPSHSVIEKGQTVTLRCDPISGHDNLYWYRRVMGKEIKFLLHFVKESKQDESGMPNNRFLAERTGGTYSTLKVQPAELEDSGVYFCASSQDVQARRGEAFFGQGTRLTVV.

The chain couples TRBV6-5 to TRBJ1-1; the D gene is possibly TRBD1 (5 bases). Germline-derived CDR1 and CDR2 are MNHEY and SVGAGI. The CDR3 totals 15 residues. V dropped 7 bases and J dropped 3 bases, with 18 bases sitting between them. The chain's CDR3 is CASILLSGGYTEAFF. CDR3 bases: TGTGCCAGCATCCTTCTTTCCGGGGGATACACTGAAGCTTTCTTT.

This rearrangement joins TRBV10-3 to TRBJ1-2; D is ambiguous. The V gene lost 1 base and the J gene lost 7 bases, with 10 bases spanning the gap. This CDR3 is built from 13 residues. Germline values: CDR1 ENHRY, CDR2 SYGVKD. The CDR3 DNA reads TGTGCCATCAGTGAGTTCTCCTACGGTGGCTACACCTTC. Protein product: CAISEFSYGGYTF.

CDR3: CASSERTGSNEKLFF. CDR3 nucleotides: TGTGCCAGCAGTGAAAGAACAGGGTCCAATGAAAAACTGTTTTTT. The J gene is TRBJ1-4, the V gene TRBV6-1; tentative D call: TRBD1 (6 bases). Germline CDR1 MNHNS, CDR2 SASEGT. Trimming stripped 2 bases from V and 5 bases from J, with 12 bases between. The CDR3 has 15 amino acids.

This clone was picked up a small number of times. This chain links TRBV4-1 with TRBJ1-5; D is uncertain. The V gene lost 0 bases and the J gene lost 7 bases, with 16 bases spanning the gap. Germline values: CDR1 MGHRA, CDR2 YSYEKL. The CDR3 loop spans 16 amino acids. The CDR3 protein is CASSQDEGAAGQPQHF. CDR3 nucleotide sequence: TGCGCCAGCAGCCAAGATGAGGGAGCGGCGGGGCAGCCCCAGCATTTT.

The chain uses TRBV2 and TRBJ1-5; 7 nucleotides agree with TRBD1. This CDR3 has 14 amino acids. Germline V gene lookup returns CDR1 SNHLY and CDR2 FYNNEI. With 7 bases clipped from V and 5 bases from J, the junction kept 8 bases outside the gene matches. CDR3 in DNA: TGTGCCAGCAACATGGACAGGTTGGATCAGCCCCAGCATTTT. Its translation is CASNMDRLDQPQHF.

The chain is built from TRBV28 and TRBJ1-1; D not certain. Germline lookup yields CDR1 MDHEN and CDR2 SYDVKM. V gave up 7 bases and J gave up 0 bases, with 9 bases separating them. The CDR3 spans 13 residues. In DNA form, the CDR3 reads TGTGCCAGCATTCGGCGGATGAACACTGAAGCTTTCTTT. Amino acids: CASIRRMNTEAFF.

This sequence joins TRBV20-1 and TRBJ1-2; D is perhaps TRBD1 (5 bases). Trimming took 3 bases from V and 5 from J, leaving 25 bases between them. This CDR3 is built from 17 residues. Looked up from germline, CDR1 is DFQATT and CDR2 is SNEGSKA (reference sequence). The CDR3 protein is CSASGARDGGGTYGYTF. The CDR3 bases are TGCAGTGCTAGTGGGGCGCGAGACGGCGGGGGAACTTATGGCTACACCTTC.

The chain uses TRBV7-2 and TRBJ2-1, with 11 bases fitting TRBD2. The CDR3 sequence is 15 residues long. CDR1 and CDR2 (germline): SGHTA, FQGNSA. Trimming took 6 bases from V and 4 from J; bases not matched to a gene: 5. For the CDR3, the DNA is TGTGCCAGCAGAGCCTCTAGCGGGGGGTACAATGAGCAGTTCTTC. This sequence encodes CASRASSGGYNEQFF.

This sequence joins TRBV2 and TRBJ2-2; D unresolved. V lost 4 bases, J lost 4 bases, and 10 bases lay in between. The CDR3 is 14 residues long. The germline V gene encodes CDR1 SNHLY and CDR2 FYNNEI. The CDR3 region is CASSVYRSTGELFF. DNA of the CDR3: TGTGCCAGCAGTGTCTATCGGAGCACCGGGGAGCTGTTTTTT.

This chain links TRBV10-2 with TRBJ1-1; possible D gene TRBD1, 6 bases. Per germline, CDR1 WSHSY and CDR2 SAAADI. The CDR3 is 16 amino acids. V was pared by 3 bases and J by 1 base, with 15 bases between. As DNA, the CDR3 is TGCGCCAGCAGTGATTCGGACAGACTAAGGAACACTGAAGCTTTCTTT. It encodes CASSDSDRLRNTEAFF.

The chain couples TRBV7-3 to TRBJ2-1; D possibly matches TRBD1 or TRBD2 (5 bases each). Germline V gene data show CDR1 as SGHTA and CDR2 as FQGTGA. The CDR3 is 14 residues long. V was shortened by 5 bases and J by 9 bases, with 17 bases between the two germline ends. The CDR3 reads CASSRPGTLGEQFF. The CDR3, as DNA: TGTGCCAGCAGCCGTCCCGGGACGCTCGGTGAGCAGTTCTTC.

This chain links TRBV6-5 with TRBJ2-2; tentative D call: TRBD2 (6 bases). Trimming cost V 4 bases and J 5 bases, with 11 bases left between them. Germline CDR1 MNHEY, CDR2 SVGAGI. There are 14 residues in the CDR3. CDR3 DNA sequence: TGTGCCAGCAGTTTAGAGGGAGGAACCGGGGAGCTGTTTTTT. It encodes CASSLEGGTGELFF.

The chain couples TRBV10-3 to TRBJ2-5; the D gene is possibly TRBD2 (7 bases). The germline V and J ends were trimmed by 2 bases and 5 bases, with 12 bases remaining between them. The CDR3 covers 14 residues. Per germline, CDR1 ENHRY and CDR2 SYGVKD. The CDR3 region has the DNA TGTGCCATCAGTGAGCGGGGGGCGCTGGAGACCCAGTACTTC. This encodes CAISERGALETQYF.

The chain combines TRBV28 with TRBJ1-5, with TRBD1 as a possible D gene (6 bases). The length of the CDR3 is 16 residues. Trimming stripped 4 bases from V and 0 bases from J, with 13 bases between. Germline loops: CDR1 MDHEN, CDR2 SYDVKM. CDR3 sequence reads: CASSYRVRSSNQPQHF. CDR3 nucleotides: TGTGCCAGCAGTTACAGGGTCAGAAGTAGCAATCAGCCCCAGCATTTT.

The chain carries TRBV10-3 and TRBJ1-1; TRBD1 might be the D (5 bases). Trimming took off 6 bases at V and 5 bases at J, with 25 bases between the two ends. CDR3 length: 17 amino acids. Germline V CDR1 and CDR2: ENHRY, SYGVKD. The CDR3 coding sequence is TGTGCCATCAGGAAGGGACGGTTAGGGAGGGGTAATACTGAAGCTTTCTTT. Residues: CAIRKGRLGRGNTEAFF.

The chain uses TRBV20-1 and TRBJ1-5; D uncertain. Trimming left V 3 bases short and J 0 bases short, with 12 bases between. Germline assignment: CDR1 DFQATT and CDR2 SNEGSKA (reference sequence). The CDR3 length is 15 residues. CDR3 sequence (DNA): TGCAGTGCTAGTGGGCAGCCAAATAGCAATCAGCCCCAGCATTTT. This gives the protein CSASGQPNSNQPQHF.

This chain links TRBV7-9 with TRBJ2-2, with 10 nucleotides matching TRBD1. The V and J ends lost 5 bases and 4 bases, in that order; junction bases with no gene match: 13. Germline CDR1 and CDR2: SEHNR and FQNEAQ (reference sequence). The CDR3 spans 18 residues. The CDR3, as DNA: TGTGCCAGCAGCCCTCAACCCGGGACAGGGGCGCGCACCGGGGAGCTGTTTTTT. As protein: CASSPQPGTGARTGELFF.

The chain uses TRBV5-6 and TRBJ2-2; 8 nucleotides align to TRBD2. The trim removed 2 bases at V and 6 bases at J, leaving 6 bases unmatched. The germline CDR1 and CDR2 sequences are SGHDT and YYEEEE. This CDR3 comprises 15 residues. CDR3 sequence: CASSFRTSFSGELFF. The CDR3 DNA reads as TGTGCCAGCAGCTTCAGGACTAGCTTCTCCGGGGAGCTGTTTTTT.

This chain connects TRBV5-1 to TRBJ2-5, with 8 bases matching TRBD1. This CDR3 is built from 16 residues. CDR1 and CDR2 (germline): SGHRS, YFSETQ. V gave up 4 bases and J gave up 1 base; unmatched junction bases: 9. The CDR3 bases are TGCGCCAGCAGCCCTAGCCGGACAGGGCTCCAAGAGACCCAGTACTTC. As protein: CASSPSRTGLQETQYF.

The chain couples TRBV12-5 to TRBJ2-1; TRBD2 matches at 14 bases. This CDR3 has 15 residues. The trim removed 6 bases at V and 10 bases at J, leaving 8 bases unmatched. Germline V gene lookup returns CDR1 LGHNT and CDR2 FRNRAP. The CDR3 region is CASGQGLAGEREQFF. The CDR3 DNA sequence: TGTGCTAGTGGACAGGGACTAGCGGGGGAGAGGGAGCAGTTCTTC.

The gene calls are TRBV19 and TRBJ2-5, with D perhaps TRBD1 or TRBD2 (5 bases each). CDR3 size: 15 residues. The germline V and J ends were trimmed by 3 bases and 1 base, with 12 bases remaining between them. CDR1 and CDR2 (germline): LNHDA, SQIVND (reference sequence). The CDR3 bases are TGTGCCAGTAGTATCGGGGCAGGGAGCCAAGAGACCCAGTACTTC. It codes for CASSIGAGSQETQYF.

This clone has a single count. V usage is TRBV6-2 or TRBV6-3 and J usage is TRBJ2-1, with 9 bases that match TRBD1. This CDR3 contains 15 residues. Trimming took 6 bases from V and 8 from J; bases not matched to a gene: 11. The germline CDR1 and CDR2 sequences are MNHEY and SVGEGT. The CDR3, as DNA: TGTGCCAGCAGCGGCACCGGGACAGGGTCCTATGAGCAGTTCTTC. Translation: CASSGTGTGSYEQFF.

This chain uses TRBV6-2 or TRBV6-3 with TRBJ1-5; TRBD1 might be the D (6 bases). This CDR3 is built from 14 residues. Germline V gene lookup returns CDR1 MNHEY and CDR2 SVGEGT. V shed 2 bases and J shed 7 bases, with 12 bases lying between them. The CDR3 sequence is CASSYGGAGQPQHF. CDR3 bases: TGTGCCAGCAGTTACGGGGGGGCGGGGCAGCCCCAGCATTTT.

The chain combines TRBV2 with TRBJ1-4; tentative D call: TRBD1 (6 bases). The V end was cut by 6 bases, the J end by 2 bases, with 13 bases between. The germline CDR1 and CDR2 sequences are SNHLY and FYNNEI. The CDR3 has 15 residues. The CDR3, as DNA: TGTGCCAGCAGAAACAGGGTGGGGACTAATGAAAAACTGTTTTTT. This translates into CASRNRVGTNEKLFF.

The chain joins TRBV30 to TRBJ1-2; unclear D gene. The CDR3 sequence is 12 residues long. V lost 2 bases to trimming and J lost 4 bases, with 8 bases between them. Per germline, CDR1 GTSNPN and CDR2 SVGIG (reference sequence). The CDR3 is CAWSIHSYGYTF. As DNA, the CDR3 is TGTGCCTGGAGTATACACAGCTATGGCTACACCTTC. Together with reference TRBV30 and TRBJ1-2, the CDR3 gives the full variable domain: SQTIHQWPATLVQPVGSPLSLECTVEGTSNPNLYWYRQAAGRGLQLLFYSVGIGQISSEVPQNLSASRPQDRQFILSSKKLLLSDSGFYLCAWSIHSYGYTFGSGTRLTVV.

This chain links TRBV28 with TRBJ2-1; 9 positions match TRBD2. The CDR3 loop spans 17 amino acids. The V gene end was trimmed by 4 bases and the J gene end by 6 bases; junction bases not matched to a gene: 13. The germline V gene has CDR1 MDHEN and CDR2 SYDVKM. The CDR3 sequence is CASSSHLGAGGRNEQFF. The CDR3 DNA follows: TGTGCCAGCAGTTCTCATCTAGGAGCGGGGGGCCGCAATGAGCAGTTCTTC.

This rearrangement joins TRBV24-1 to TRBJ2-3; 9 bases agree with TRBD1. Trimming took 2 bases from V and 4 from J; bases not matched to a gene: 0. The CDR3 extends over 14 amino acids. The germline V gene encodes CDR1 KGHDR and CDR2 SFDVKD. The CDR3 coding sequence is TGTGCCACCAGTGATTGGACAGGGGCAGATACGCAGTATTTT. Residues: CATSDWTGADTQYF.